This T cell receptor beta chain was identified during a study of blood T cell repertoires in COVID-19. In the study overall: Spain, Italy and the United States supplied samples that represented acute and convalescent COVID-19. PBMCs, B-cell-depleted T cells, or T cells were the source of the cDNA or gDNA that made up the material.

This CDR3 comprises 13 residues. Germline lookup yields CDR1 ENHRY and CDR2 SYGVKD. Trimming at V came to 6 bases and at J to 7 bases, leaving 6 bases not matched to a gene. Original methodology: Amplification from reference gene primers served as the basis for estimated nucleated cell counts. This table comes from immunoSEQ multiplex PCR, and its TCRdb copy is limited to in-frame clones, with some not included. V and J calls and clone size are as listed in that table; D and trimming were resolved from the DNA. The sample has over 200,000 clones; 80% are singletons. Input material: peripheral blood. This chain connects TRBV10-3 to TRBJ1-2; 9 positions agree with TRBD1. This sequence originates from a human donor in a cohort sampled during active COVID-19. CDR3 sequence: CAISSDRGFGYTF. CDR3 DNA: TGTGCCATCAGCTCCGACAGGGGGTTTGGCTACACCTTC.